The 19 T cell receptor beta chains listed next were all sequenced from one sample in a study of blood T cell repertoires in COVID-19. The data were produced by immunoSEQ multiplex PCR, yet TCRdb's version contains in-frame clones alone and is incomplete. This sample has 210,000 or so clones, with approximately 88% found just once. The sample comprised PBMCs or T cells enriched from blood (not recorded which). The receptor set was obtained from a woman younger than 45 who had been exposed to COVID-19.

The rearrangement uses TRBV29-1 and TRBJ2-3; 10 bases align to TRBD1. This CDR3 is 14 amino acids long. The junction had 8 bases not matched to a gene; V was cut back by 5 bases and J by 6 bases. CDR1 SQVTM and CDR2 ANQGSEA come from the germline V gene. The CDR3 sequence is CSVYRDRGTDTQYF. The CDR3 region has the DNA TGCAGCGTTTACCGGGACAGGGGAACGGATACGCAGTATTTT.

The V gene is TRBV18, the J gene TRBJ1-1; D is possibly TRBD1 (6 bases). The ends were cut back, 4 bases at V and 10 bases at J, with 16 bases in the middle. The CDR3 totals 13 residues. Germline-derived CDR1 and CDR2 are KGHSH and LQKENI. In DNA form, the CDR3 reads TGTGCCAGCTCACTAAACGACAGGCCCGTAGCTTTCTTT. The encoded protein is CASSLNDRPVAFF.

The chain has TRBV3-1 (or the pseudogene TRBV3-2) and TRBJ2-4; TRBD1 agrees at 7 bases. The CDR3 contains 15 residues. Germline values: CDR1 LGHDT, CDR2 YNNKEL (reference sequence). V dropped 6 bases and J dropped 1; count of bases not matched to a gene: 6. CDR3 residues: CASSPKQGAKNIQYF. CDR3 sequence (DNA): TGTGCCAGCAGTCCTAAACAGGGGGCCAAAAACATTCAGTACTTC.

The gene calls are TRBV6-6 and TRBJ2-2; D may be TRBD2 (5 bases). Trimming shortened V by 6 bases and J by 2 bases, and 13 bases separated the two germline ends. Germline V gene sequence: CDR1 MNHNY, CDR2 SVGAGI (reference sequence). The CDR3 has 15 residues. CDR3 loop: CASRSGSPNTGELFF. Here the CDR3 DNA reads TGTGCCAGCAGATCGGGAAGCCCAAACACCGGGGAGCTGTTTTTT.

This chain joins TRBV7-9 and TRBJ2-7, with TRBD1 matching over 7 bases. Unmatched junction bases numbered 15, after V lost 3 bases and J lost 4 bases. CDR3 length: 17 residues. Germline CDR1 is SEHNR and CDR2 is FQNEAQ (reference sequence). CDR3 nucleotides: TGTGCCAGCAGCTTGTCCACCGACAGGGCGGCATCGTACGAGCAGTACTTC. Translating gives CASSLSTDRAASYEQYF.

The chain links TRBV20-1 to TRBJ2-5, with 7 bases aligning to TRBD2. The CDR3 is 15 residues long. The germline gives CDR1 DFQATT, CDR2 SNEGSKA (reference sequence). J was trimmed by 7 bases and V by 3 bases; bases with no gene match: 14. The CDR3 nucleotides read TGCAGTGCTAGTATGGCTAGCGGCTTGGGAGGGACCCAGTACTTC. Residues: CSASMASGLGGTQYF.

V and J are TRBV5-4 and TRBJ2-1; 10 bases align to TRBD2. V gave up 0 bases and J gave up 2 bases; unmatched junction bases: 8. There are 18 residues in the CDR3. Germline lookup yields CDR1 SGHNT and CDR2 YYREEE (reference sequence). The CDR3 nucleotides read TGTGCCAGCAGCTTGGCGGGTCTAGCGGGAGTCGCCTACAATGAGCAGTTCTTC. Translating gives CASSLAGLAGVAYNEQFF.

The chain combines TRBV6-5 with TRBJ2-7; D remains ambiguous. The ends were cut back, 3 bases at V and 2 bases at J, with 8 bases in the middle. This CDR3 spans 13 amino acids. Germline V lookup: CDR1 MNHEY, CDR2 SVGAGI. This CDR3 reads CASSYRATYEQYF. The CDR3 DNA sequence: TGTGCCAGCAGTTATCGCGCGACCTACGAGCAGTACTTC.

The chain joins TRBV11-2 to TRBJ2-5, with a possible D match to TRBD2 (5 bases). This CDR3 contains 16 residues. V dropped 0 bases and J dropped 5 bases, with 16 bases sitting between them. Per germline, CDR1 SGHAT and CDR2 FQNNGV. Here the CDR3 DNA reads TGTGCCAGCAGCTTAGATGACGGGGTGGGCGGGGAGACCCAGTACTTC. It translates to CASSLDDGVGGETQYF.

J is TRBJ1-2 and V is TRBV28; 7 nucleotides line up with TRBD1. Germline values: CDR1 MDHEN, CDR2 SYDVKM. CDR3 length: 14 residues. Trimming cost V 2 bases and J 4 bases; bases outside gene matches: 4. CDR3 sequence reads: CASSLGTASYGYTF. In nucleotides, the CDR3 is TGTGCCAGCAGTTTAGGGACAGCGAGCTATGGCTACACCTTC.

The chain joins TRBV20-1 to TRBJ2-3; D is undetermined. V lost 1 base and J 3 bases, leaving 2 bases between the germline ends. The CDR3 contains 11 residues. Germline assignment: CDR1 DFQATT and CDR2 SNEGSKA (reference sequence). This CDR3 reads CSARVTDTQYF. The CDR3 coding sequence is TGCAGTGCTAGAGTAACAGATACGCAGTATTTT.

This clone was found a few times. V and J are TRBV7-9 and TRBJ1-2, with TRBD1 as a possible D gene (6 bases). V lost 4 bases and J lost 8, with 14 bases in between. Germline-derived CDR1 and CDR2 are SEHNR and FQNEAQ (reference sequence). The CDR3 covers 13 residues. CDR3 nucleotides: TGTGCCAGCAGCTGGGACAAGGCAGAAGGCTACACCTTC. Its protein is CASSWDKAEGYTF.

This chain connects TRBV6-5 to TRBJ2-1, with a weak D call TRBD2 (7 bases). Germline V gene sequence: CDR1 MNHEY, CDR2 SVGAGI. This CDR3 comprises 15 residues. V was pared by 8 bases and J by 2 bases, with 16 bases between. CDR3 sequence reads: CASQTGTTAYNEQFF. As DNA, the CDR3 is TGTGCCAGCCAAACAGGGACTACCGCCTACAATGAGCAGTTCTTC.

The V call is TRBV15, the J call TRBJ1-4; D unresolved. V was clipped by 4 bases and J by 4 bases, with 10 bases between them. The length of the CDR3 is 14 residues. CDR1 and CDR2 from the germline V gene are LNHNV and YYDKDF (reference sequence). CDR3 nucleotide sequence: TGTGCCACCAGCAATTGGGGAGGTAATGAAAAACTGTTTTTT. It encodes CATSNWGGNEKLFF.

V and J are TRBV28 and TRBJ2-7; maybe TRBD1 (5 bases). V was trimmed by 6 bases and J by 3 bases, leaving 6 bases between them. Germline lookup yields CDR1 MDHEN and CDR2 SYDVKM. This CDR3 spans 11 amino acids. CDR3: CASRTGYEQYF. The CDR3 region has the DNA TGTGCCAGCAGAACAGGCTACGAGCAGTACTTC.

The chain has TRBV11-2 and TRBJ2-3, with D perhaps matching TRBD2 (7 bases). V lost 5 bases to trimming and J lost 6 bases, with 21 bases between them. The CDR3 is 16 amino acids. Germline V gives CDR1 SGHAT, CDR2 FQNNGV. The CDR3 region has the DNA TGTGCCAGCAGCCACTTTAGGGGGGGCCAGATTGATACGCAGTATTTT. It specifies CASSHFRGGQIDTQYF.

The CDR3 DNA reads TGCAGTGCTAGTGCAGAGACTAGCGGGAGACTATATGAGCAGTTCTTC. It yields the protein CSASAETSGRLYEQFF. The chain links TRBV20-1 to TRBJ2-1; 12 bases agree with TRBD2. The ends lost 3 bases at V and 8 bases at J; junction bases unmatched: 11. Germline V CDR1 and CDR2: DFQATT, SNEGSKA (reference sequence). The length of the CDR3 is 16 residues.

The chain carries TRBV15 and TRBJ1-2, with D possibly TRBD1 on 5 matching bases. The ends were cut back, 0 bases at V and 3 bases at J, with 11 bases in the middle. CDR1 is LNHNV and CDR2 is YYDKDF in the germline V gene (reference sequence). This CDR3 has 15 amino acids. CDR3 sequence: CATSRDRGAYYGYTF. The CDR3, as DNA: TGTGCCACCAGCAGAGATCGTGGGGCCTACTATGGCTACACCTTC.

The chain carries TRBV15 and TRBJ2-7, with 10 bases aligning to TRBD1. The CDR3 contains 18 residues. V lost 0 bases, J lost 6 bases, and 14 bases stayed unmatched. In germline, CDR1 is LNHNV, CDR2 YYDKDF (reference sequence). The DNA for the CDR3 is TGTGCCACCAGCAGAGATAAGTTCGCGGGACAGGGGTTCTCCGAGCAGTACTTC. Its translation: CATSRDKFAGQGFSEQYF.